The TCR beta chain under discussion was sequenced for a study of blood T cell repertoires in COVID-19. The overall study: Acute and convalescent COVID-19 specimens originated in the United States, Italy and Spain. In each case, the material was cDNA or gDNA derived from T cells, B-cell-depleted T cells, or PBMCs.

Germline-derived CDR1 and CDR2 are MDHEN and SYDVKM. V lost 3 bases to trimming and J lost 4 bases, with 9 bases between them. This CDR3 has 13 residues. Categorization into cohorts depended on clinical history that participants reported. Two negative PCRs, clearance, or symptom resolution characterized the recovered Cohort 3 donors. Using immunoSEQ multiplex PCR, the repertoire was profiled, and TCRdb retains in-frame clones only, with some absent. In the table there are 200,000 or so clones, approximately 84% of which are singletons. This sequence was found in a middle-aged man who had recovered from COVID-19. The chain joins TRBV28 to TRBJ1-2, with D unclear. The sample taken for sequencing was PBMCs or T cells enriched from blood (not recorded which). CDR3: CASSLGGRYGYTF. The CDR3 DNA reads TGTGCCAGCAGTTTGGGTGGGCGCTATGGCTACACCTTC.